The 14 T cell receptor beta chains reported below all come from one sample, sequenced in a study of shared clonotypes between healthy human individuals. Positive CCR7 selection of CD45RO-negative cells yielded the naive CD8 cells, and terminally differentiated effector memory CD45RA+ cells were excluded. The data were produced by immunoSEQ multiplex PCR, yet TCRdb's version contains in-frame clones alone and is incomplete. In the table there are around 700,000 clones, about 92% of which are singletons. The sample consisted of naive CD8+ T cells sorted from blood. All receptors derive from a young man in good health.

The chain is built from TRBV4-1 and TRBJ2-2, with a tentative D call TRBD1 (5 bases). V was clipped by 2 bases and J by 1 base, with 14 bases between them. Germline CDR1 reads MGHRA; CDR2 reads YSYEKL. The CDR3 runs to 17 residues. The CDR3 reads CASSQTPQTVNTGELFF. For the CDR3, the DNA is TGCGCCAGCAGCCAAACCCCACAGACAGTGAACACCGGGGAGCTGTTTTTT.

The V and J genes are TRBV7-7 and TRBJ2-5, with TRBD1 matching 7 bases. V shed 1 base and J 2 bases; nucleotides not matched to a gene: 4. This CDR3 spans 15 amino acids. In germline, CDR1 is SSHAT, CDR2 FNYEAQ (reference sequence). CDR3 bases: TGTGCCAGCAGCTTAGGGCCGGGACAGCAAGAGACCCAGTACTTC. It specifies CASSLGPGQQETQYF.

V is TRBV4-1 and J is TRBJ1-5; possible D gene TRBD1, 5 bases. The CDR3 extends over 16 amino acids. Germline CDR1 and CDR2: MGHRA and YSYEKL. V dropped 0 bases and J dropped 6 bases, with 15 bases sitting between them. The DNA for the CDR3 is TGCGCCAGCAGCCAAGATGGGGCCCCCCATAGTCAGCCCCAGCATTTT. It specifies CASSQDGAPHSQPQHF.

The V and J genes are TRBV11-2 and TRBJ1-1; 7 nucleotides line up with TRBD1. V was pared by 5 bases and J by 1 base, with 7 bases of the junction left unmatched. Germline CDR1 reads SGHAT; CDR2 reads FQNNGV. This CDR3 is built from 15 residues. The chain's CDR3 is CASSGPGGTNTEAFF. The CDR3 nucleotides read TGTGCCAGCAGCGGGCCAGGGGGAACGAACACTGAAGCTTTCTTT.

The V and J genes are TRBV10-1 and TRBJ2-1; no clear D. Deletions cut 0 bases from V and 4 bases from J, with 7 bases between. The germline CDR1 and CDR2 sequences are WNHNN and SYGVQD (reference sequence). This CDR3 contains 14 residues. DNA for the CDR3: TGCGCCAGCAGTGAGTCTGTAGAGTACAATGAGCAGTTCTTC. This sequence encodes CASSESVEYNEQFF.

This clone has a single count. The CDR3 DNA reads TGCGCCAGCAACAGTTTGAGACCGCTCTCTGGAAACACCATATATTTT. It yields the protein CASNSLRPLSGNTIYF. This chain links TRBV5-1 with TRBJ1-3; D remains unclear. This CDR3 contains 16 residues. Germline assignment: CDR1 SGHRS and CDR2 YFSETQ. Between the trimmed V and J ends, which lost 6 bases and 0 bases, there was a span of 16 bases. Looking up the rest from reference TRBV5-1 and TRBJ1-3 gives the full variable domain: KAGVTQTPRYLIKTRGQQVTLSCSPISGHRSVSWYQQTPGQGLQFLFEYFSETQRNKGNFPGRFSGRQFSNSRSEMNVSTLELGDSALYLCASNSLRPLSGNTIYFGEGSWLTVV.

This clone came up many times. The chain combines TRBV6-1 with TRBJ1-5; no clear D. CDR1 and CDR2 (germline): MNHNS, SASEGT. This CDR3 region has 14 residues. The V end lost 6 bases, the J end lost 10 bases, and 19 bases lay between the germline ends. CDR3 loop: CASSDTAAASPQHF. As DNA, the CDR3 is TGTGCCAGCAGCGACACTGCGGCAGCCAGCCCCCAGCATTTT.

The chain links TRBV29-1 to TRBJ2-1; no reliable D call. CDR3 length: 14 residues. The germline CDR1 and CDR2 sequences are SQVTM and ANQGSEA. V shed 5 bases and J shed 0 bases, with 11 bases lying between them. CDR3 DNA: TGCAGCGTTCCGCGGACGGGCTCCTACAATGAGCAGTTCTTC. Protein sequence: CSVPRTGSYNEQFF.

The CDR3 DNA reads TGTGCCATCAGGGAGGTGGGGGGCAGTACCTACGAGCAGTACTTC. Amino acids: CAIREVGGSTYEQYF. The rearrangement links TRBV10-3 to TRBJ2-7; D may correspond to TRBD1 or TRBD2 (6 bases each). V was trimmed by 6 bases and J by 2 bases, leaving 17 bases between them. The CDR3 has 15 amino acids. Germline assignment: CDR1 ENHRY and CDR2 SYGVKD.

This chain uses TRBV11-2 with TRBJ2-2; D call uncertain. Germline V gives CDR1 SGHAT, CDR2 FQNNGV. The CDR3 extends over 14 amino acids. Trimming stripped 7 bases from V and 6 bases from J, with 15 bases between. This chain's CDR3 is CASTPIFGSGELFF. The CDR3 DNA reads TGTGCCAGCACTCCTATCTTCGGGTCCGGGGAGCTGTTTTTT.

V and J are TRBV5-1 and TRBJ1-4; D is unresolved. The CDR3 consists of 17 residues. Germline V lookup: CDR1 SGHRS, CDR2 YFSETQ. The ends were cut back, 3 bases at V and 0 bases at J, with 15 bases in the middle. The CDR3 reads CASSSTEIIATNEKLFF. DNA of the CDR3: TGCGCCAGCAGCTCCACCGAGATAATTGCAACTAATGAAAAACTGTTTTTT.

The rearrangement links TRBV6-5 to TRBJ2-7; TRBD1 agrees at 9 bases. Germline CDR1 and CDR2: MNHEY and SVGAGI. The junction had 5 bases not matched to a gene; V was cut back by 5 bases and J by 3 bases. This CDR3 region has 14 residues. The CDR3 DNA sequence: TGTGCCAGCAGTAGGGACAGGGAGATCTACGAGCAGTACTTC. Its protein product is CASSRDREIYEQYF.

The chain joins TRBV7-6 to TRBJ2-7; D may be TRBD2 (5 bases). There are 16 residues in the CDR3. The ends were cut back, 4 bases at V and 3 bases at J, with 19 bases in the middle. Germline V CDR1 and CDR2: SGHVS, FNYEAQ. The CDR3 DNA reads as TGTGCCAGCAGCTCCTCCATCACGGGGATGTACTACGAGCAGTACTTC. This codes for CASSSSITGMYYEQYF.

This clone showed up just once. The J gene is TRBJ2-2, the V gene TRBV5-5; either TRBD1 or TRBD2 may fit D (5 bases each). CDR1 is SGHKS, CDR2 YYEKEE, per germline (reference sequence). The CDR3 extends over 14 amino acids. The V end lost 4 bases, the J end lost 6 bases, and 13 bases lay between the germline ends. CDR3 region: CASSLGDAAGELFF. The CDR3 nucleotides read TGTGCCAGCAGCCTTGGGGACGCAGCCGGGGAGCTGTTTTTT.